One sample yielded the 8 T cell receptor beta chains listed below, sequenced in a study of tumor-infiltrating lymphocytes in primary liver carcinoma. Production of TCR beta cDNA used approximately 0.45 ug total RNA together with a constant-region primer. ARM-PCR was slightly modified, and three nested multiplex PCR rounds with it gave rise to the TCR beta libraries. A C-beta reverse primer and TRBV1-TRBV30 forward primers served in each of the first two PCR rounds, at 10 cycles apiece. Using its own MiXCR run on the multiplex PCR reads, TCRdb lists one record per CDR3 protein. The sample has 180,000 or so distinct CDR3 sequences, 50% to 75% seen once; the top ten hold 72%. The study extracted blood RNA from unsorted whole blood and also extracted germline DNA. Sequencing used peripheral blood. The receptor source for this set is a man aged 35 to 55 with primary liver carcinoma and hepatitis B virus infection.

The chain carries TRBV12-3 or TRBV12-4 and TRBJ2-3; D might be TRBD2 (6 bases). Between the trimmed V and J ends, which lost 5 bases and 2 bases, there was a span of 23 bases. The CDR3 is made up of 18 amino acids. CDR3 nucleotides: TGTGCCAGCAGTCCACTCCCTATTCTAGCGCCGGACACAGATACGCAGTATTTT. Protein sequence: CASSPLPILAPDTDTQYF.

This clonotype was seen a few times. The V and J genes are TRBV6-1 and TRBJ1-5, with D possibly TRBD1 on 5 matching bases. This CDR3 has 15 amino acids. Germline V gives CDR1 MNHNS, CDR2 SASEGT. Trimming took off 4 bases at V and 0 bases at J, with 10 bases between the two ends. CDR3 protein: CASSVQTDSNQPQHF. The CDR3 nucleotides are TGTGCCAGCAGTGTCCAGACAGATAGCAATCAGCCCCAGCATTTT.

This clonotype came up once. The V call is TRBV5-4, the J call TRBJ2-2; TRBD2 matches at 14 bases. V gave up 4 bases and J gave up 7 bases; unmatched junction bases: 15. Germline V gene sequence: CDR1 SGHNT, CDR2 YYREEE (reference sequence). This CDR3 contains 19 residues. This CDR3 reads CASSGGTSGSPRTIGELFF. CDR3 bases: TGTGCCAGCAGCGGTGGGACTAGCGGGAGCCCCAGGACCATCGGGGAGCTGTTTTTT.

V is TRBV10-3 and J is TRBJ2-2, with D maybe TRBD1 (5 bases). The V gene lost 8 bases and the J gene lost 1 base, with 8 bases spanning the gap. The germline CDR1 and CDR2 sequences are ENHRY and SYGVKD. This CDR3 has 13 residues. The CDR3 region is CAIETENTGELFF. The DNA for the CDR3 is TGTGCCATCGAGACAGAGAACACCGGGGAGCTGTTTTTT.

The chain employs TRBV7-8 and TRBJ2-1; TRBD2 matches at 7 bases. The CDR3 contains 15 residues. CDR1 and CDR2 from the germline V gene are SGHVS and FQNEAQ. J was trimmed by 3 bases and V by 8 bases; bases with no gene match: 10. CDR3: CASQPAGAFYNEQFF. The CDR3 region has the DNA TGTGCCAGCCAACCGGCGGGAGCCTTCTACAATGAGCAGTTCTTC.

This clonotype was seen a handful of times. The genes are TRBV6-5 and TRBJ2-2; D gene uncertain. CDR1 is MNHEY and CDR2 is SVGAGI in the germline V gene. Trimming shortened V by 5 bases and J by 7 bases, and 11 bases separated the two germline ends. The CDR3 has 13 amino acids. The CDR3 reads CASSRNWGGELFF. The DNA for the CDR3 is TGTGCCAGCAGTCGGAACTGGGGCGGGGAGCTGTTTTTT.

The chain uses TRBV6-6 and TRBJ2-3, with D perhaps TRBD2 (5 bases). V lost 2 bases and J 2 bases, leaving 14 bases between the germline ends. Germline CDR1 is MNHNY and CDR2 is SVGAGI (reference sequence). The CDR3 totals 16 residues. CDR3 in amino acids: CASSYLLVPPTDTQYF. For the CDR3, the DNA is TGTGCCAGCAGTTACCTACTAGTTCCGCCCACAGATACGCAGTATTTT.

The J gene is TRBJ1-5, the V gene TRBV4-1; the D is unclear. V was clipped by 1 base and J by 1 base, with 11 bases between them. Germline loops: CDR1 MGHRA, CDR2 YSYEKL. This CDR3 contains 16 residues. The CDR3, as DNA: TGCGCCAGCAGCCAAGGTGCGCTTTACAGCAATCAGCCCCAGCATTTT. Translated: CASSQGALYSNQPQHF.